The clone carrying this T cell receptor beta chain came up many times. The antigen is undetermined. A sample-barcoded 5' primer and a J-beta primer mix were used in a second PCR of roughly 6 to 11 cycles. TCRdb recomputed calls from the 5' RACE reads with MiXCR, one row per CDR3 protein. The table includes over 700,000 distinct CDR3 sequences, roughly 53% detected once. The germline V gene has CDR1 MNHNY and CDR2 SVGAGI (reference sequence). With 5 bases removed from V and 14 bases from J, the gap between germline ends came to 20 bases. The CDR3 runs 13 residues. The sample providers were healthy Caucasian people from Russia, aged roughly 6 to 95. Every sample gave at least 5 micrograms of total RNA when it was extracted. This sample stems from a study of blood T cells in healthy people across ages. Points from the study as a whole: Estimates drawn from one million T cells were deemed to understate diversity.

The clonotype was recovered from a man older than 75 in good health. The sample consisted of blood. The chain links TRBV6-6 to TRBJ2-3; no firm D call. The CDR3 protein is CASSPHPERYAYF. In DNA form, the CDR3 reads TGTGCCAGCAGTCCTCACCCTGAGAGATACGCGTATTTT.